A selection of T cell receptor beta chains follows, all from one sample in a study of T cell changes during pregnancy in multiple sclerosis. Method: immunoSEQ multiplex PCR; TCRdb's copy keeps in-frame clones and lacks some. The table has 55,000 to 75,000 clones, 90% to 95% seen once. The specimen was CD8+ T cells from peripheral blood mononuclear cells, collected in the second trimester of pregnancy. These receptors all come from a female donor with multiple sclerosis, enrolled in a pregnancy study. CDR3s include the opening cysteine and the closing phenylalanine or tryptophan. Each record gives: D gene, J gene, clone size, V gene, CDR3 protein, CDR3 DNA. The D gene is left open where the match is weak. Clone size is shown for a subset of rows, as once, few, many or a class of expanded clone.

>.|TRBJ1-4|.|TRBV25-1
CASSEGAGEKLFF
TGTGCCAGCAGTGAAGGGGCAGGGGAAAAACTGTTTTTT
>.|TRBJ1-2|once|TRBV6-1
CASSDVHNYGYTF
TGTGCCAGCAGTGATGTACACAACTATGGCTACACCTTC
>.|TRBJ1-2|once|TRBV9
CASSAPSSQGNHGYTF
TGTGCCAGCAGCGCCCCCTCGTCACAGGGAAACCATGGCTACACCTTC
>.|TRBJ2-2|.|TRBV10-3
CAIAGANTGELFF
TGTGCCATCGCGGGGGCAAACACCGGGGAGCTGTTTTTT
>TRBD1|TRBJ2-1|.|TRBV30
CAWSPGTGPRYNEQFF
TGTGCCTGGAGTCCCGGGACAGGGCCTAGGTATAATGAGCAGTTCTTC
>.|TRBJ2-7|.|TRBV28
CASSLGRSAAYEQYF
TGTGCCAGCAGTTTAGGGCGATCCGCAGCCTACGAGCAGTACTTC
>TRBD1|TRBJ2-7|.|TRBV27
CASSPSRDSSYEQYF
TGTGCCAGCAGTCCCTCCCGGGACAGTTCCTACGAGCAGTACTTC
>.|TRBJ2-2|.|TRBV4-1
CASSQVGFGTSNTGELFF
TGCGCCAGCAGCCAAGTAGGCTTCGGGACTTCGAACACCGGGGAGCTGTTTTTT
>.|TRBJ2-2|.|TRBV7-6
CASSQGSWKGTGELFF
TGTGCCAGCAGCCAGGGGAGCTGGAAGGGCACCGGGGAGCTGTTTTTT
>.|TRBJ1-2|.|TRBV6-5
CASSSRQDWGYTF
TGTGCCAGCAGTTCCAGACAGGACTGGGGCTACACCTTC
>.|TRBJ2-7|.|TRBV25-1
CASSELSRGNEQYF
TGTGCCAGCAGTGAGTTATCCAGGGGCAACGAGCAGTACTTC
>TRBD2|TRBJ2-7|.|TRBV9
CASSVGPAGGNYEQYF
TGTGCCAGCAGCGTAGGCCCAGCGGGAGGTAACTACGAGCAGTACTTC
>.|TRBJ2-5|.|TRBV29-1
CSVEGLQETQYF
TGCAGCGTTGAAGGGCTCCAAGAGACCCAGTACTTC
>.|TRBJ1-1|once|TRBV7-3
CASSLMGGDTEAFF
TGTGCCAGCAGCTTAATGGGGGGTGACACTGAAGCTTTCTTT
>.|TRBJ1-1|once|TRBV19
CASNPGLSYTEAFF
TGTGCCAGTAACCCAGGGTTGTCGTACACTGAAGCTTTCTTT
>.|TRBJ2-1|.|TRBV7-2
CASTLGVNEQFF
TGTGCCAGCACTCTGGGCGTGAATGAGCAGTTCTTC
>.|TRBJ1-2|.|TRBV19
CASSPDRTLNYGYTF
TGTGCCAGTAGCCCCGACAGAACTCTTAACTATGGCTACACCTTC
>TRBD2|TRBJ2-3|.|TRBV5-5
CASSLGGTSGKPDTQYF
TGTGCCAGCAGCTTGGGGGGGACTAGCGGGAAACCAGATACGCAGTATTTT
>.|TRBJ2-2|once|TRBV19
CASSMIETVLSNGELFF
TGTGCCAGTAGTATGATTGAGACAGTCCTAAGTAATGGGGAGCTGTTTTTT
>.|TRBJ2-5|.|TRBV5-4
CASSRTKIETQYF
TGTGCCAGCAGCCGGACTAAAATAGAGACCCAGTACTTC
>.|TRBJ2-1|.|TRBV5-3
CASPPEIYNEQFF
TGTGCCAGTCCCCCGGAGATATACAATGAGCAGTTCTTC
>TRBD1|TRBJ2-7|.|TRBV11-3
CASSSTGGGEQYF
TGTGCCAGCAGTTCAACAGGGGGCGGAGAGCAGTACTTC
>TRBD2|TRBJ2-1|.|TRBV13
CASSPGSGRSPGEQFF
TGTGCCAGCAGCCCGGGGAGCGGGAGATCCCCCGGTGAGCAGTTCTTC
>.|TRBJ1-1|.|TRBV7-8
CASSLGSSDTEAFF
TGTGCCAGCAGCTTAGGCTCGTCGGACACTGAAGCTTTCTTT
>TRBD2|TRBJ2-7|.|TRBV30
CAWSLSGLPISYEQYF
TGTGCCTGGAGTCTTAGCGGGCTCCCCATCTCCTACGAGCAGTACTTC
>TRBD1|TRBJ2-1|.|TRBV5-6
CASSTGVRLYNEQFF
TGTGCCAGCAGCACAGGGGTGAGGCTTTACAATGAGCAGTTCTTC
>.|TRBJ1-5|.|TRBV10-3
CAISESGGNQPQHF
TGTGCCATCAGCGAGTCGGGAGGGAATCAGCCCCAGCATTTT
>.|TRBJ2-3|.|TRBV30
CALLAGPSDTQYF
TGTGCCCTTCTGGCGGGACCCTCGGATACGCAGTATTTT
>.|TRBJ2-1|.|TRBV14
CASSQARRYEQFF
TGTGCCAGCAGCCAAGCTAGGAGGTATGAGCAGTTCTTC
>TRBD2|TRBJ2-1|.|TRBV27
CASRATSGSIHEQFF
TGTGCCAGCCGGGCGACTAGCGGGAGTATTCATGAGCAGTTCTTC
>.|TRBJ2-1|.|TRBV5-6
CASSSQITWNEQFF
TGTGCCAGCAGCTCTCAGATAACATGGAATGAGCAGTTCTTC
>TRBD1|TRBJ1-2|.|TRBV6-5
CASSHDLTGSHGYTF
TGTGCCAGCAGCCACGACCTGACAGGGAGCCATGGCTACACCTTC
>TRBD1|TRBJ2-1|.|TRBV10-3
CAIGDSYNEQFF
TGTGCCATCGGGGACAGTTACAATGAGCAGTTCTTC
>TRBD2|TRBJ2-1|.|TRBV7-8
CASSQPGLAGLGVGNEQFF
TGTGCCAGCAGCCAACCGGGACTAGCGGGCCTTGGGGTCGGGAATGAGCAGTTCTTC
>TRBD1|TRBJ2-7|.|TRBV5-1
CASRQGEYEQYF
TGCGCCAGCAGGCAGGGGGAGTACGAGCAGTACTTC
>.|TRBJ1-5|few|TRBV2
CASSEGDWQPQHF
TGTGCCAGCAGTGAAGGGGACTGGCAGCCCCAGCATTTT
>TRBD1|TRBJ2-7|.|TRBV5-6
CASSSPSGTGTIYEQYF
TGTGCCAGCAGCTCCCCGTCCGGGACAGGGACCATTTACGAGCAGTACTTC
>.|TRBJ2-2|.|TRBV9
CASSVDLQGSGELFF
TGTGCCAGCAGCGTAGACCTACAGGGTTCCGGGGAGCTGTTTTTT
>.|TRBJ1-1|few|TRBV19
CASSMQGANTEAFF
TGTGCCAGTAGTATGCAGGGCGCGAACACTGAAGCTTTCTTT
>.|TRBJ2-7|.|TRBV5-1
CASSRGVAYEQYF
TGCGCCAGCAGTCGCGGGGTTGCCTACGAGCAGTACTTC
>TRBD1|TRBJ2-7|.|TRBV7-6
CASSSGTGGYDEQYF
TGTGCCAGCAGCTCAGGGACAGGGGGCTACGACGAGCAGTACTTC
>TRBD1|TRBJ1-5|.|TRBV7-2
CASSLADRGHGQPQHF
TGTGCCAGCAGCTTAGCCGACAGGGGGCATGGGCAGCCCCAGCATTTT
>.|TRBJ2-1|.|TRBV11-3
CASSLEGVGLGNEQFF
TGTGCCAGCAGCTTAGAGGGGGTGGGACTCGGGAATGAGCAGTTCTTC